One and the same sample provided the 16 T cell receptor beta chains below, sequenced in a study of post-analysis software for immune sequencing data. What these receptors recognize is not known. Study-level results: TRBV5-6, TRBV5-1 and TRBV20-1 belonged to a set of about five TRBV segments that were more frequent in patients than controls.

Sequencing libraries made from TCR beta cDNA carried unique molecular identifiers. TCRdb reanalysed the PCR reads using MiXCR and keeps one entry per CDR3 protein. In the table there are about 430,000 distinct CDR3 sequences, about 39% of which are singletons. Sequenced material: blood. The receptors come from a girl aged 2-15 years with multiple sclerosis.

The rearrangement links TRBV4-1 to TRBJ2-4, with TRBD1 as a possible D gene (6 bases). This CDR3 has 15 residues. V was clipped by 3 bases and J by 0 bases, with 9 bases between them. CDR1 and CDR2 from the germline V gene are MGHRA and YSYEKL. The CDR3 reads CASSHGQLAKNIQYF. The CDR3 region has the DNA TGCGCCAGCAGCCACGGACAGCTAGCCAAAAACATTCAGTACTTC.

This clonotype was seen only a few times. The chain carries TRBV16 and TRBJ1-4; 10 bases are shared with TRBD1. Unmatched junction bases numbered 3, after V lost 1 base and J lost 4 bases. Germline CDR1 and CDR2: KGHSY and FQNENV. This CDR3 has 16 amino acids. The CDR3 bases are TGTGCCAGCAGCCAATGGACAGGGGGGATTAATGAAAAACTGTTTTTT. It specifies CASSQWTGGINEKLFF. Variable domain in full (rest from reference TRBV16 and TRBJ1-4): GEEVAQTPKHLVRGEGQKAKLYCAPIKGHSYVFWYQQVLKNEFKFLISFQNENVFDETGMPKERFSAKCLPNSPCSLEIQATKLEDSAVYFCASSQWTGGINEKLFFGSGTQLSVL.

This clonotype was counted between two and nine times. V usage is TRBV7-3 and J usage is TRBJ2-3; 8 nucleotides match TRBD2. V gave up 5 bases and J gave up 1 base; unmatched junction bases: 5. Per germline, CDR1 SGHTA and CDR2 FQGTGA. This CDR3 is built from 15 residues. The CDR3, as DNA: TGTGCCAGCAGCCCGCTAGCGGGCGGCACAGATACGCAGTATTTT. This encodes CASSPLAGGTDTQYF.

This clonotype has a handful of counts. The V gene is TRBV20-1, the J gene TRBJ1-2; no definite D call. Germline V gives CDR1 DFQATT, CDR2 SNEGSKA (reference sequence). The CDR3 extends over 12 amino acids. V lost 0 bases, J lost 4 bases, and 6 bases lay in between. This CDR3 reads CSARERTYGYTF. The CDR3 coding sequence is TGCAGTGCTAGAGAGAGGACCTATGGCTACACCTTC.

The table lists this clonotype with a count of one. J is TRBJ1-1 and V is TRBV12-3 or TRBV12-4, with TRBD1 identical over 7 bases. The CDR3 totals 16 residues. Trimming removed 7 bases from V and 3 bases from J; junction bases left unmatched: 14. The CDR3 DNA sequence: TGTGCCAGCACGAGGGCACAGTTTACAGGGGACACTGAAGCTTTCTTT. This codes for CASTRAQFTGDTEAFF.

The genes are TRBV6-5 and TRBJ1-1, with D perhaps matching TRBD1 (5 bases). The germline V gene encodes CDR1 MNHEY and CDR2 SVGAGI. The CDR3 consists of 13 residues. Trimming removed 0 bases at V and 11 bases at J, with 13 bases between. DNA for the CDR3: TGTGCCAGCAGTTACTCGATGGGGGGAAGCGCTTTCTTT. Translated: CASSYSMGGSAFF.

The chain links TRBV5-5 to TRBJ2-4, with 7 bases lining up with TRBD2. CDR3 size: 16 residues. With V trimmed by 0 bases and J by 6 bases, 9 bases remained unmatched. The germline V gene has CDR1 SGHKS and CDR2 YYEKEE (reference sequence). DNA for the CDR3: TGTGCCAGCAGCTTGGCCTACGCGGGGGTGCCAAACATTCAGTACTTC. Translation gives CASSLAYAGVPNIQYF.

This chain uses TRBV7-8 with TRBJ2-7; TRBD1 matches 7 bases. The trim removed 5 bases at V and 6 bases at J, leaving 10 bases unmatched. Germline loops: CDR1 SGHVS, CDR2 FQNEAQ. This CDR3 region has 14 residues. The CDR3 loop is CASSARQGVGEQYF. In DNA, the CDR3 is TGTGCCAGCAGCGCGAGACAGGGAGTGGGCGAGCAGTACTTC.

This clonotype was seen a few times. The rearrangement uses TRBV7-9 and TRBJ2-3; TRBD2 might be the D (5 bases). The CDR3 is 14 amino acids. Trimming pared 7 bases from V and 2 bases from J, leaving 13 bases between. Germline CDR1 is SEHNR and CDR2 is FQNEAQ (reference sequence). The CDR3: CASNRERYTDTQYF. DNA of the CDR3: TGTGCCAGCAACAGAGAGCGGTACACAGATACGCAGTATTTT.

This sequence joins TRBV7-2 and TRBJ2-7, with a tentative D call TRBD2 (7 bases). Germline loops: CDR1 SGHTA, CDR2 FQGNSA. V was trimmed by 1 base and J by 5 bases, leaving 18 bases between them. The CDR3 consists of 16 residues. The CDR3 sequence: CASSLVGGGIGDEQYF. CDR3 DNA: TGTGCCAGCAGCTTAGTAGGGGGGGGGATCGGCGACGAGCAGTACTTC.

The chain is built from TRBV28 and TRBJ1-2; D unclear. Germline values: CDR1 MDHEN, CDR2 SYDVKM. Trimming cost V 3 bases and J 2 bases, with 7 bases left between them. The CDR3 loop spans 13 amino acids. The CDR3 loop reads CASSFRENYGYTF. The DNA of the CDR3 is TGTGCCAGCAGTTTTCGAGAAAACTATGGCTACACCTTC.

CDR3 loop: CASSHGTTGLGYGYTF. In DNA, the CDR3 is TGTGCCAGCAGCCACGGTACTACAGGGCTTGGCTATGGCTACACCTTC. This chain connects TRBV4-2 to TRBJ1-2; possibly TRBD1 for D (6 bases). V was cut by 3 bases and J by 4 bases, with 18 bases left in between. The germline gives CDR1 LGHNA, CDR2 YNFKEQ. CDR3 length: 16 amino acids.

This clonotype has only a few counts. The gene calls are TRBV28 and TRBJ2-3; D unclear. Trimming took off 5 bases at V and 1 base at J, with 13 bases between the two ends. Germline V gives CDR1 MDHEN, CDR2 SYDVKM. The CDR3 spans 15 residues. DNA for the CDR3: TGTGCCAGCAGTCCCCAGGTTTGGGGCACAGATACGCAGTATTTT. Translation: CASSPQVWGTDTQYF.

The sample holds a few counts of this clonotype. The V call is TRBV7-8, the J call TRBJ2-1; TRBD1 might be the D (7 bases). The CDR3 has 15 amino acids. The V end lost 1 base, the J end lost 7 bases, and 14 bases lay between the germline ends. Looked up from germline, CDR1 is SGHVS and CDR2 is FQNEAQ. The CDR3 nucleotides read TGTGCCAGCAGCTTAGAGCTCAGGGGGGTAAATGAGCAGTTCTTC. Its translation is CASSLELRGVNEQFF.

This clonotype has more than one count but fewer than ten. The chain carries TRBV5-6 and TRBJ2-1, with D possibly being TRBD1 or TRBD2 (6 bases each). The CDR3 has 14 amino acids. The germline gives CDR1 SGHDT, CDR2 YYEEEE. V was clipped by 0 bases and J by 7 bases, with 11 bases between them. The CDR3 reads CASSLGTGRNEQFF. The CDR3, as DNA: TGTGCCAGCAGCTTGGGTACAGGGAGGAATGAGCAGTTCTTC.

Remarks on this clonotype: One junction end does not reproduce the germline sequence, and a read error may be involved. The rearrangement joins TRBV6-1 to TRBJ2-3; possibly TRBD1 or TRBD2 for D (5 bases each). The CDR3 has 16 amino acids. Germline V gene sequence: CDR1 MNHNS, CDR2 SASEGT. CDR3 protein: CASSEAATPQGDAQYF. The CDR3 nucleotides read TGTGCCAGCAGTGAAGCTGCTACGCCCCAGGGAGATGCGCAGTATTTT.